Below are 21 T cell receptor beta chains sequenced from a single sample in a study of early T cells in non-severe SARS-CoV-2 infection. TCRdb passed the 5' RACE reads through MiXCR, listing each CDR3 protein once. The sample has 62,000 or so distinct CDR3 sequences, almost 9.5% seen once. Sample: whole blood. The receptor set was obtained from an adult who was a healthcare worker with PCR-confirmed SARS-CoV-2 infection or an uninfected control (not recorded which).

This clonotype was observed a handful of times. The chain recombines TRBV9 with TRBJ1-2, with D hard to call. V lost 3 bases and J lost 4, with 13 bases in between. There are 14 residues in the CDR3. The germline V gene encodes CDR1 SGDLS and CDR2 YYNGEE. The DNA of the CDR3 is TGTGCCAGCAGCGCGGGCCTGAACCCCTATGGCTACACCTTC. Its protein is CASSAGLNPYGYTF.

This clonotype was observed a few times. The CDR3 nucleotides are TGTGCCAGCAGTTCATCAGGGACTGGAAACACCATATATTTT. It is translated as CASSSSGTGNTIYF. V is TRBV6-6 and J is TRBJ1-3, with a weak D call TRBD1 (5 bases). The CDR3 consists of 14 residues. V shed 4 bases and J shed 2 bases, with 9 bases lying between them. The germline V gene has CDR1 MNHNY and CDR2 SVGAGI (reference sequence).

This clonotype was recorded many times. The chain's CDR3 is CASSREGQGNSNQPQHF. CDR3 bases: TGTGCCAGCAGTCGCGAGGGACAGGGGAATAGCAATCAGCCCCAGCATTTT. The chain joins TRBV6-6 to TRBJ1-5, with TRBD1 matching over 10 bases. The trim removed 5 bases at V and 0 bases at J, leaving 7 bases unmatched. CDR3 length: 17 residues. Germline V gene data show CDR1 as MNHNY and CDR2 as SVGAGI (reference sequence).

This clonotype was counted ten times or more. This rearrangement joins TRBV4-2 to TRBJ2-1, with TRBD2 matching over 10 bases. Germline loops: CDR1 LGHNA, CDR2 YNFKEQ. The CDR3 consists of 18 residues. V lost 1 base, J lost 6 bases, and 12 bases stayed unmatched. The DNA of the CDR3 is TGTGCCAGCAGCCAAGTTACCGTTACTAGCGGGGTGTTCAATGAGCAGTTCTTC. Protein: CASSQVTVTSGVFNEQFF.

This clonotype has more than one count but fewer than ten. The chain uses TRBV7-6 and TRBJ2-2, with D possibly being TRBD1 or TRBD2 (6 bases each). The CDR3 is made up of 15 amino acids. V shed 5 bases and J shed 0 bases, with 10 bases lying between them. Germline V gene lookup returns CDR1 SGHVS and CDR2 FNYEAQ. CDR3 region: CASSTGRPNTGELFF. The DNA of the CDR3 is TGTGCCAGCAGCACAGGGAGGCCGAACACCGGGGAGCTGTTTTTT.

This clonotype was found a few times. The genes are TRBV3-1 and TRBJ2-1; perhaps TRBD1 as D (6 bases). Trimming cost V 4 bases and J 4 bases, with 20 bases left between them. The CDR3 is made up of 17 amino acids. CDR1 is LGHDT and CDR2 is YNNKEL in the germline V gene (reference sequence). The CDR3 reads CASSPTVGGLGYNEQFF. DNA of the CDR3: TGTGCCAGCAGCCCGACGGTAGGGGGATTGGGATACAATGAGCAGTTCTTC.

This clonotype was observed a few times. The chain links TRBV6-5 to TRBJ2-1; 7 bases map to TRBD2. Germline V CDR1 and CDR2: MNHEY, SVGAGI. The CDR3 consists of 16 residues. J was trimmed by 0 bases and V by 5 bases; bases with no gene match: 7. The CDR3 sequence is CASSIARGSSYNEQFF. The CDR3 DNA is TGTGCCAGCAGTATCGCGCGGGGGAGCTCCTACAATGAGCAGTTCTTC.

This clonotype was recorded many times. The chain employs TRBV24-1 and TRBJ2-5, with D perhaps TRBD1 or TRBD2 (5 bases each). The CDR3 extends over 16 amino acids. Trimming removed 1 base at V and 5 bases at J, with 16 bases between. Germline V lookup: CDR1 KGHDR, CDR2 SFDVKD. The CDR3 loop is CATSDFSLEGSETQYF. The CDR3 DNA reads TGTGCCACCAGTGATTTCTCTCTTGAGGGGTCGGAGACCCAGTACTTC.

This clonotype was counted between two and nine times. This chain joins TRBV29-1 and TRBJ2-1; D gene unclear. The ends were cut back, 3 bases at V and 9 bases at J, with 15 bases in the middle. The germline CDR1 and CDR2 sequences are SQVTM and ANQGSEA. The CDR3 totals 13 residues. The CDR3 DNA is TGCAGCGTTGAGGGCAGCGCCTGGCCTGAGCAGTTCTTC. This gives the protein CSVEGSAWPEQFF.

This clonotype was detected many times. The V call is TRBV6-1, the J call TRBJ2-7; the match to TRBD2 covers 11 bases. The CDR3 is 15 residues long. From germline, CDR1 is MNHNS and CDR2 SASEGT. V was clipped by 5 bases and J by 3 bases; unmatched bases: 6. CDR3 protein: CASSLAGGPYYEQYV. The CDR3 DNA reads TGTGCCAGCAGTCTAGCGGGGGGTCCCTACTACGAGCAGTACGTC.

The CDR3 bases are TGTGCCAGCAGCCCGAACTTACTAGCGGGGGGCACAGATACGCAGTATTTT. Translation gives CASSPNLLAGGTDTQYF. This sequence joins TRBV7-2 and TRBJ2-3, with 11 bases matching TRBD2. Germline assignment: CDR1 SGHTA and CDR2 FQGNSA. This CDR3 comprises 17 residues. J lost 1 base, V lost 5 bases, and 8 bases had no gene match. Drawing the rest from reference TRBV7-2 and TRBJ2-3, the complete variable domain is GAGVSQSPSNKVTEKGKDVELRCDPISGHTALYWYRQSLGQGLEFLIYFQGNSAPDKSGLPSDRFSAERTGGSVSTLTIQRTQQEDSAVYLCASSPNLLAGGTDTQYFGPGTRLTVL.

The rearrangement links TRBV4-2 to TRBJ2-1; 15 bases fit TRBD2. V trimming: 3 bases; J trimming: 7 bases; junction bases outside the gene matches: 7. Germline lookup yields CDR1 LGHNA and CDR2 YNFKEQ. The CDR3 covers 17 residues. The CDR3 DNA reads TGTGCCAGCAGCCATGGGGACGGGACTAGCGGGGGGAATGAGCAGTTCTTC. Protein: CASSHGDGTSGGNEQFF.

Regarding this clonotype: The junction and the germline gene differ at one end; a read error may be behind it. CDR3 nucleotide sequence: TGTGTCAGCAGCTTATTACAAGATAATTCACCCCTCCACTTT. Translating gives CVSSLLQDNSPLHF. This chain connects TRBV7-9 to TRBJ1-6, with D uncertain. The CDR3 length is 14 residues. Germline lookup yields CDR1 SEHNR and CDR2 FQNEAQ (reference sequence).

The chain has TRBV6-1 and TRBJ2-7, with 9 bases that match TRBD2. The CDR3 is 14 residues long. V shed 4 bases, J shed 2 bases, and the junction held 3 bases outside the gene matches. The germline CDR1 and CDR2 sequences are MNHNS and SASEGT. The CDR3 region is CASSARGGAYEQYV. Written as DNA, the CDR3 is TGTGCCAGCAGTGCACGCGGGGGGGCCTACGAGCAGTACGTC.

This clonotype was recorded many times. The CDR3 protein is CASQTGSTDTQYF. CDR3 in DNA: TGTGCCAGCCAGACAGGCAGCACAGATACGCAGTATTTT. The chain combines TRBV2 with TRBJ2-3; TRBD1 is a possible D gene (6 bases). Germline V gene data show CDR1 as SNHLY and CDR2 as FYNNEI. V shed 8 bases and J shed 0 bases, with 9 bases lying between them. The CDR3 length is 13 residues.

This clonotype has only a few counts. The chain combines TRBV6-5 with TRBJ1-5; D might be TRBD1 (5 bases). The CDR3 contains 15 residues. The germline V and J ends were trimmed by 2 bases and 2 bases, with 10 bases remaining between them. Germline-derived CDR1 and CDR2 are MNHEY and SVGAGI. CDR3 region: CASSYGQGGNQPQHF. The CDR3 DNA reads TGTGCCAGCAGTTACGGGCAGGGAGGCAATCAGCCCCAGCATTTT.

This clonotype has only a few counts. V usage is TRBV5-1 and J usage is TRBJ1-2; D possibly corresponds to TRBD1 (5 bases). V was cut by 1 base and J by 1 base, with 11 bases left in between. The CDR3 sequence is 15 residues long. CDR1 is SGHRS, CDR2 YFSETQ, per germline. The CDR3 region has the DNA TGCGCCAGCAGCTTGCAGGGAATGAATAACTATGGCTACACCTTC. It encodes CASSLQGMNNYGYTF.

The chain joins TRBV3-1 to TRBJ2-2; D not certain. Germline-derived CDR1 and CDR2 are LGHDT and YNNKEL (reference sequence). V lost 4 bases and J lost 6, with 12 bases in between. This CDR3 spans 14 amino acids. The CDR3, as DNA: TGTGCCAGCAGCCCTTTGGAGTTTGCCGGGGAGCTGTTTTTT. Protein: CASSPLEFAGELFF.

The chain employs TRBV3-1 and TRBJ2-3; TRBD1 matches 7 bases. Per germline, CDR1 LGHDT and CDR2 YNNKEL (reference sequence). The trim removed 4 bases at V and 0 bases at J, leaving 4 bases unmatched. This CDR3 spans 15 amino acids. CDR3 amino acids: CASSRRTGSTDTQYF. CDR3 nucleotide sequence: TGTGCCAGCAGCCGGAGGACAGGTAGCACAGATACGCAGTATTTT.

This clonotype was detected ten times or more. The chain uses TRBV6-6 and TRBJ1-5; TRBD1 is a possible D gene (6 bases). CDR3 size: 16 residues. Trimming pared 5 bases from V and 0 bases from J, leaving 14 bases between. Per germline, CDR1 MNHNY and CDR2 SVGAGI (reference sequence). DNA of the CDR3: TGTGCCAGCAGTGCCCGGACAGTTAATAGCAATCAGCCCCAGCATTTT. It specifies CASSARTVNSNQPQHF.

In this sample, this clonotype turned up many times. CDR3 in DNA: TGTGCCAGCAGACCTGCTGGAGGGGGGCCTAACATTCAGTACTTC. Its translation: CASRPAGGGPNIQYF. V and J are TRBV5-6 and TRBJ2-4; D possibly matches TRBD1 or TRBD2 (6 bases each). Trimming removed 5 bases at V and 7 bases at J, with 19 bases between. Germline values: CDR1 SGHDT, CDR2 YYEEEE. The CDR3 runs 15 residues. Supplemented by reference TRBV5-6 and TRBJ2-4, the full variable domain reads DAGVTQSPTHLIKTRGQQVTLRCSPKSGHDTVSWYQQALGQGPQFIFQYYEEEERQRGNFPDRFSGHQFPNYSSELNVNALLLGDSALYLCASRPAGGGPNIQYFGAGTRLSVL.